The 29 T cell receptor beta chains listed next were all sequenced from one sample in a study of cytomegalovirus exposure and HLA in healthy donors. Both 60 Vbeta primers and 13 Jbeta primers went into the PCR. The method was immunoSEQ multiplex PCR; TCRdb's version includes in-frame clones alone and lacks a portion of them. The sample carries 150,000 to 200,000 clones, roughly 80% recorded once. Specimen: PBMCs. These receptors all come from a man in his thirties or forties in good health and CMV-seropositive.

V gene TRBV19 combines with J gene TRBJ2-1, with D perhaps matching TRBD1 (6 bases). V was clipped by 0 bases and J by 4 bases, with 10 bases between them. The CDR3 is 15 residues long. Per the germline V gene, CDR1 is LNHDA and CDR2 is SQIVND (reference sequence). The CDR3 DNA reads TGTGCCAGTAGTATAGAGTGGACAGTATACAATGAGCAGTTCTTC. This encodes CASSIEWTVYNEQFF.

The V and J genes are TRBV5-1 and TRBJ2-7, with D perhaps matching TRBD2 (5 bases). Germline V gene lookup returns CDR1 SGHRS and CDR2 YFSETQ. Trimming shortened V by 4 bases and J by 6 bases, and 14 bases separated the two germline ends. The length of the CDR3 is 13 residues. Written as DNA, the CDR3 is TGCGCCAGCAGCCCCCGGGAACTAGGCGAGCAGTACTTC. Protein product: CASSPRELGEQYF.

The chain joins TRBV5-1 to TRBJ1-5; TRBD1 is a possible D gene (5 bases). The length of the CDR3 is 15 residues. From germline, CDR1 is SGHRS and CDR2 YFSETQ. V dropped 4 bases and J dropped 7 bases, with 18 bases sitting between them. CDR3 sequence (DNA): TGCGCCAGCAGCGCGGGTGGGGGGGACGGCCAGCCCCAGCATTTT. This sequence encodes CASSAGGGDGQPQHF.

V and J are TRBV7-2 and TRBJ2-7, with D possibly being TRBD2 (6 bases). The V and J ends lost 1 base and 4 bases respectively, with 26 bases between them. Germline values: CDR1 SGHTA, CDR2 FQGNSA. This CDR3 is 19 amino acids long. Here the CDR3 reads CASSLGAGFALRFGYEQYF. The CDR3 nucleotides are TGTGCCAGCAGCTTAGGTGCGGGGTTCGCCCTCCGGTTTGGGTACGAGCAGTACTTC.

The chain combines TRBV6-5 with TRBJ1-3; D remains unclear. CDR3 length: 12 residues. Looked up from germline, CDR1 is MNHEY and CDR2 is SVGAGI. The V and J ends lost 7 bases and 0 bases respectively, with 4 bases between them. CDR3 loop: CASTSSGNTIYF. In DNA, the CDR3 is TGTGCCAGCACCAGCTCTGGAAACACCATATATTTT.

This clone showed up just once. This chain links TRBV5-4 with TRBJ1-3; D not certain. This CDR3 is 15 amino acids long. Trimming removed 0 bases at V and 2 bases at J, with 9 bases between. Germline V gene lookup returns CDR1 SGHNT and CDR2 YYREEE (reference sequence). In DNA, the CDR3 is TGTGCCAGCAGCTTGGTAAATCAGGCTGGAAACACCATATATTTT. Amino acid sequence: CASSLVNQAGNTIYF.

V gene TRBV11-3 combines with J gene TRBJ2-5, with TRBD2 matching 8 bases. The CDR3 runs 13 residues. The V segment lost 7 bases and the J segment 3 bases; nucleotides outside the gene matches: 4. CDR1 and CDR2 (germline): SGHNT, YENEEA. The DNA for the CDR3 is TGTGCCAGCAAGGCGGGGGGTGAAGAGACCCAGTACTTC. Its translation is CASKAGGEETQYF.

This chain uses TRBV7-9 with TRBJ1-5; D might be TRBD1 (5 bases). CDR1 and CDR2 (germline): SEHNR, FQNEAQ (reference sequence). The CDR3 length is 15 residues. The V and J ends lost 3 bases and 0 bases respectively, with 9 bases between them. The CDR3 here is CASSLGGNSNQPQHF. DNA for the CDR3: TGTGCCAGCAGCTTGGGGGGGAATAGCAATCAGCCCCAGCATTTT.

The chain has TRBV7-3 and TRBJ2-5; TRBD2 is a possible D gene (6 bases). V gave up 2 bases and J gave up 5 bases, with 12 bases separating them. This CDR3 is built from 14 residues. The germline gives CDR1 SGHTA, CDR2 FQGTGA. The CDR3 loop reads CASSLYPGGETQYF. In nucleotides, the CDR3 is TGTGCCAGCAGCTTATACCCAGGAGGGGAGACCCAGTACTTC. Looking up the rest from reference TRBV7-3 and TRBJ2-5 gives the full variable domain: GAGVSQTPSNKVTEKGKYVELRCDPISGHTALYWYRQSLGQGPEFLIYFQGTGAADDSGLPNDRFFAVRPEGSVSTLKIQRTERGDSAVYLCASSLYPGGETQYFGPGTRLLVL.

The chain combines TRBV7-2 with TRBJ2-1; maybe TRBD1 (9 bases). CDR1 is SGHTA, CDR2 FQGNSA, per germline. CDR3 length: 18 residues. The germline V and J ends were trimmed by 5 bases and 2 bases, with 22 bases remaining between them. The CDR3 protein is CASSLGTGGTGTYNEQFF. Here the CDR3 DNA reads TGTGCCAGCAGCCTAGGGACGGGAGGGACAGGGACCTACAATGAGCAGTTCTTC.

This sequence joins TRBV10-2 and TRBJ1-6; D might be TRBD1 (6 bases). This CDR3 is 16 amino acids long. Per the germline V gene, CDR1 is WSHSY and CDR2 is SAAADI. V was trimmed by 2 bases and J by 9 bases, leaving 17 bases between them. CDR3 DNA: TGCGCCAGCAGTGAGAGGGGGATCGGCAGGGCTTCACCCCTCCACTTT. Its translation is CASSERGIGRASPLHF.

The rearrangement uses TRBV5-1 and TRBJ1-1; 8 bases fit TRBD1. Trimming removed 4 bases from V and 1 base from J; junction bases left unmatched: 12. The length of the CDR3 is 17 residues. Germline V lookup: CDR1 SGHRS, CDR2 YFSETQ. The CDR3 loop reads CASSRDGQGPSNTEAFF. The CDR3 nucleotides read TGCGCCAGCAGCCGGGACGGACAGGGACCCTCGAACACTGAAGCTTTCTTT.

V usage is TRBV28 and J usage is TRBJ2-6; TRBD1 aligns across 10 bases. Germline-derived CDR1 and CDR2 are MDHEN and SYDVKM. V lost 5 bases and J lost 0; bases outside the gene matches: 4. CDR3 length equals 17 residues. Here the CDR3 reads CASSRTGGYSGANVLTF. DNA for the CDR3: TGTGCCAGCAGTCGGACAGGGGGTTACTCTGGGGCCAACGTCCTGACTTTC.

V and J are TRBV19 and TRBJ2-1; 10 positions agree with TRBD2. The ends lost 1 base at V and 3 bases at J; junction bases unmatched: 3. CDR3 length: 16 residues. Germline V gives CDR1 LNHDA, CDR2 SQIVND (reference sequence). CDR3 amino acids: CASSIVEREGYNEQFF. Here the CDR3 DNA reads TGTGCCAGTAGTATAGTTGAGCGGGAGGGCTACAATGAGCAGTTCTTC. Full variable domain (outside the CDR3, taken from reference TRBV19 and TRBJ2-1): DGGITQSPKYLFRKEGQNVTLSCEQNLNHDAMYWYRQDPGQGLRLIYYSQIVNDFQKGDIAEGYSVSREKKESFPLTVTSAQKNPTAFYLCASSIVEREGYNEQFFGPGTRLTVL.

This sequence joins TRBV4-1 and TRBJ2-3; 10 nucleotides match TRBD2. Looked up from germline, CDR1 is MGHRA and CDR2 is YSYEKL. Losses at the gene ends were 8 bases for V and 0 bases for J; bases not matched to a gene: 11. The CDR3 has 17 residues. The CDR3 DNA is TGCGCCAGCCCCCCCAGCGGGAGGGCCACTAGCACAGATACGCAGTATTTT. It encodes CASPPSGRATSTDTQYF.

J is TRBJ1-6 and V is TRBV27, with unresolved D. Germline lookup yields CDR1 MNHEY and CDR2 SMNVEV (reference sequence). V was cut by 4 bases and J by 5 bases, with 9 bases left in between. This CDR3 comprises 14 residues. CDR3 residues: CASSWWANNSPLHF. In nucleotides, the CDR3 is TGTGCCAGCAGTTGGTGGGCAAATAATTCACCCCTCCACTTT.

The V and J genes are TRBV30 and TRBJ2-5; 14 nucleotides match TRBD2. CDR1 is GTSNPN, CDR2 SVGIG, per germline (reference sequence). This CDR3 is built from 15 residues. Losses at the gene ends were 5 bases for V and 9 bases for J; bases not matched to a gene: 11. The CDR3: CAWEEGLAGGRAQYF. The CDR3 DNA sequence: TGTGCCTGGGAAGAAGGACTAGCGGGAGGCAGGGCCCAGTACTTC.

This chain links TRBV5-1 with TRBJ2-7; possibly TRBD2 for D (6 bases). The CDR3 is made up of 17 amino acids. V lost 4 bases and J lost 2, with 22 bases in between. CDR1 and CDR2 (germline): SGHRS, YFSETQ. The CDR3 bases are TGCGCCAGCAGCCCCTTTTGGGGGGACGCGGAAACCTACGAGCAGTACTTC. Encoded protein: CASSPFWGDAETYEQYF.

The chain joins TRBV7-9 to TRBJ2-2; TRBD1 matches at 8 bases. Germline CDR1 and CDR2: SEHNR and FQNEAQ (reference sequence). This CDR3 contains 18 residues. V dropped 4 bases and J dropped 3; count of bases not matched to a gene: 13. The CDR3, as DNA: TGTGCCAGCAGCTCTAGCCACGCGACAGGGGTCCACACCGGGGAGCTGTTTTTT. This codes for CASSSSHATGVHTGELFF.

The rearrangement uses TRBV27 and TRBJ1-1; D perhaps matches TRBD1 (5 bases). The germline V gene has CDR1 MNHEY and CDR2 SMNVEV (reference sequence). The V gene lost 1 base and the J gene lost 10 bases, with 16 bases spanning the gap. CDR3 size: 14 residues. CDR3 nucleotide sequence: TGTGCCAGCAGTTTATACCAGGGATACCCTGGAGCTTTCTTT. The encoded protein is CASSLYQGYPGAFF.

The table lists this clone with a count of one. This chain joins TRBV6-6 and TRBJ2-7; TRBD1 matches at 7 bases. The CDR3 is 16 amino acids. Unmatched junction bases numbered 13, after V lost 6 bases and J lost 2 bases. Germline loops: CDR1 MNHNY, CDR2 SVGAGI (reference sequence). The DNA for the CDR3 is TGTGCCAGCAGAGACGTCAGGGGGATGAAGACCTACGAGCAGTACTTC. This translates into CASRDVRGMKTYEQYF.

This clone showed up just a few times. Written as DNA, the CDR3 is TGCGCCAGCAGCGCTCGATGGGGGGGGTACAATGAGCAGTTCTTC. Translation: CASSARWGGYNEQFF. V and J are TRBV5-1 and TRBJ2-1, with TRBD2 identical over 7 bases. V shed 4 bases, J shed 4 bases, and the junction held 8 bases outside the gene matches. The CDR3 length is 15 residues. Germline V gives CDR1 SGHRS, CDR2 YFSETQ.

The V call is TRBV7-2, the J call TRBJ2-5; 10 bases fit TRBD2. With 5 bases clipped from V and 5 bases from J, the junction kept 11 bases outside the gene matches. Per the germline V gene, CDR1 is SGHTA and CDR2 is FQGNSA. The CDR3 loop spans 16 amino acids. The CDR3 reads CASSHGPLAGSETQYF. The CDR3 nucleotides are TGTGCCAGCAGCCACGGCCCACTAGCGGGATCTGAGACCCAGTACTTC.

The chain uses TRBV6-1 and TRBJ1-1, with 8 positions matching TRBD1. The CDR3 has 15 amino acids. From germline, CDR1 is MNHNS and CDR2 SASEGT. Trimming took 3 bases from V and 7 from J; bases not matched to a gene: 10. In nucleotides, the CDR3 is TGTGCCAGCAGTGAGCCGGGACAGGTTAGAGATGAAGCTTTCTTT. Residues: CASSEPGQVRDEAFF.

This chain joins TRBV28 and TRBJ1-5; possibly TRBD1 for D (5 bases). CDR1 is MDHEN, CDR2 SYDVKM, per germline. This CDR3 is 15 amino acids long. Trimming removed 2 bases at V and 5 bases at J, with 13 bases between. This chain's CDR3 is CASSLGGVSDQPQHF. The DNA of the CDR3 is TGTGCCAGCAGTTTAGGAGGGGTTTCGGATCAGCCCCAGCATTTT.

CDR3 bases: TGCGCCAGCAGCTTAATCTACACAGATACGCAGTATTTT. Amino acids: CASSLIYTDTQYF. This rearrangement joins TRBV5-1 to TRBJ2-3; no firm D call. The CDR3 is 13 residues long. Germline CDR1 reads SGHRS; CDR2 reads YFSETQ. The V end was cut by 2 bases, the J end by 2 bases, with 6 bases between.

The chain is built from TRBV7-8 and TRBJ2-1; a weak D match, TRBD1 (5 bases). Trimming stripped 5 bases from V and 8 bases from J, with 22 bases between. The CDR3 runs to 16 residues. CDR1 is SGHVS, CDR2 FQNEAQ, per germline. The CDR3 nucleotides are TGTGCCAGCAGCCCCCGAAGGTCGTCCAGGGCAGATGAGCAGTTCTTC. This sequence encodes CASSPRRSSRADEQFF.

The rearrangement uses TRBV4-1 and TRBJ2-7; 10 bases match TRBD1. The CDR3 runs to 18 residues. Looked up from germline, CDR1 is MGHRA and CDR2 is YSYEKL. V was pared by 0 bases and J by 2 bases, with 10 bases of the junction left unmatched. CDR3 protein: CASSQDRTGGFRTYEQYF. The CDR3 bases are TGCGCCAGCAGCCAAGATCGGACAGGGGGGTTTCGTACCTACGAGCAGTACTTC.

The CDR3 here is CASSQLGAGANYGYTF. CDR3 in DNA: TGTGCCAGCAGCCAATTAGGGGCAGGGGCCAACTATGGCTACACCTTC. V usage is TRBV4-2 and J usage is TRBJ1-2; tentatively, D is TRBD1 (6 bases). Germline V gene lookup returns CDR1 LGHNA and CDR2 YNFKEQ. CDR3 length: 16 residues. V was cut by 2 bases and J by 2 bases, with 15 bases left in between.